This T cell receptor (beta chain) was sequenced for a study of shared clonotypes between healthy human individuals. In its sample, this clone was seen many times. From germline, CDR1 is SGHNT and CDR2 YYREEE (reference sequence). V was trimmed by 1 base and J by 3 bases, leaving 6 bases between them. This CDR3 has 13 residues. Sequenced by immunoSEQ multiplex PCR; TCRdb stores in-frame clones only, minus some. The table includes over 95,000 clones, about two thirds detected once. Sequencing used memory CD8+ T cells sorted from blood. Subset reported: CD45RO+ cells pooled with CCR7-negative TemRA cells. The TCR originated in a woman in her 30s in good health. The chain has TRBV5-4 and TRBJ2-3; the D is unclear. CDR3 nucleotides: TGTGCCAGCAGCTTGAGAAGGACAGATACGCAGTATTTT. Translation: CASSLRRTDTQYF.